The rows below give T cell receptor beta chains drawn from one sample of a study of OX40 agonist ivuxolimab in advanced cancers. Using immunoSEQ multiplex PCR, the repertoire was profiled, and TCRdb retains in-frame clones only, with some absent. The profile covers 66,000 or so clones, with approximately 81% appearing a single time and 3.5% to 4.5% taken by the ten largest. The sequencing used CD4+ or CD8+ T cells sorted from blood, collected in a trial of the OX40 agonist ivuxolimab. The source of these receptors is an adult with an advanced solid tumor such as melanoma, head and neck, liver or kidney cancer. CDR3s include the opening cysteine and the closing phenylalanine or tryptophan. A D gene is named only where the DNA matches it firmly. Clone size appears in some rows only: once, few, many, or a class for an expanded clone.

abundance: NA
d_gene: TRBD1
v_gene: TRBV28
j_gene: TRBJ2-1
len: 14
CDR3nt: TGTGCCAGCAGTTTACTAGGGACAGGGGGATTGGAGTTCTTC
CDR3aa: CASSLLGTGGLEFF

abundance: NA
d_gene: TRBD2
v_gene: TRBV5-1
j_gene: TRBJ2-3
len: 14
CDR3nt: TGCGCCAGCAGGGAGCGGGGGGGCCCCGATACGCAGTATTTT
CDR3aa: CASRERGGPDTQYF

abundance: NA
d_gene: NA
v_gene: TRBV9
j_gene: TRBJ1-2
len: 13
CDR3nt: TGTGCCAGCAGCGTTCGTTTGGACCATGGCTACACCTTC
CDR3aa: CASSVRLDHGYTF

abundance: once
d_gene: NA
v_gene: TRBV19
j_gene: TRBJ2-5
len: 14
CDR3nt: TGTGCCAGTAGTACAACTCGCCCCCGGGAGACCCAGTACTTC
CDR3aa: CASSTTRPRETQYF

abundance: NA
d_gene: NA
v_gene: TRBV19
j_gene: TRBJ2-5
len: 14
CDR3nt: TGTGCCAGTAGTAGAAGGGGTTCCCGTGAGACCCAGTACTTC
CDR3aa: CASSRRGSRETQYF

abundance: NA
d_gene: NA
v_gene: TRBV5-4
j_gene: TRBJ2-3
len: 14
CDR3nt: TGTGCCAGCAGCTTGGCACTAGCCCAAGATACGCAGTATTTT
CDR3aa: CASSLALAQDTQYF

abundance: once
d_gene: TRBD2
v_gene: TRBV14
j_gene: TRBJ2-1
len: 17
CDR3nt: TGTGCCAGCAGCAGTCTGCCGGGGGGGCCTCAAAGGGTTGAGCAGTTCTTC
CDR3aa: CASSSLPGGPQRVEQFF

abundance: NA
d_gene: NA
v_gene: TRBV7-3
j_gene: TRBJ2-2
len: 14
CDR3nt: TGTGCCAGCAGCTTAGGAAGGGGCGGCGGGGAGCTGTTTTTT
CDR3aa: CASSLGRGGGELFF

abundance: NA
d_gene: NA
v_gene: TRBV28
j_gene: TRBJ1-2
len: 14
CDR3nt: TGTGCCAGCAGTTTGATGGGGGGGTTGGAGGGCTACACCTTC
CDR3aa: CASSLMGGLEGYTF

abundance: NA
d_gene: NA
v_gene: TRBV27
j_gene: TRBJ1-1
len: 16
CDR3nt: TGTGCCAGCAGTCCGCGTGGGGGCGGACTCCTTCCAGAAGCTTTCTTT
CDR3aa: CASSPRGGGLLPEAFF